The 4 T cell receptor beta chains listed next were all sequenced from one sample in a study of early T cells in non-severe SARS-CoV-2 infection. TCRdb reprocessed the 5' RACE reads via MiXCR and lists one record per CDR3 protein. This sample has tens of thousands of distinct CDR3 sequences, with 9.5% to 12% found just once. Sequenced here: whole blood, sampled at baseline. These receptors all come from an adult who was a healthcare worker with PCR-confirmed SARS-CoV-2 infection or an uninfected control (not recorded which).

About this clonotype: A read error may account for a junction end that differs from germline. The V call is TRBV24-1, the J call TRBJ2-1; TRBD2 might be the D (6 bases). Germline-derived CDR1 and CDR2 are KGHDR and SFDVKD. The CDR3 totals 12 residues. DNA of the CDR3: TGTGTCACCAGTCCGGAGGGGTATGAGCAGTTCTTC. It codes for CVTSPEGYEQFF.

This clonotype was counted many times. V and J are TRBV4-1 and TRBJ1-4; D is ambiguous. Germline lookup yields CDR1 MGHRA and CDR2 YSYEKL. Trimming pared 2 bases from V and 8 bases from J, leaving 12 bases between. The CDR3 is 14 amino acids. This CDR3 is CASSQMASGEKLFF. DNA of the CDR3: TGCGCCAGCAGCCAAATGGCCTCGGGAGAAAAACTGTTTTTT.

This clonotype was detected ten times or more. This chain joins TRBV5-1 and TRBJ2-7; TRBD2 matches at 12 bases. With V trimmed by 4 bases and J by 2 bases, 4 bases remained unmatched. CDR3 length: 15 residues. CDR1 SGHRS and CDR2 YFSETQ come from the germline V gene. The chain's CDR3 is CASSPRLAGAYEQYF. In DNA form, the CDR3 reads TGCGCCAGCAGCCCCAGACTAGCGGGGGCCTACGAGCAGTACTTC. Full variable domain (missing parts from reference TRBV5-1 and TRBJ2-7): KAGVTQTPRYLIKTRGQQVTLSCSPISGHRSVSWYQQTPGQGLQFLFEYFSETQRNKGNFPGRFSGRQFSNSRSEMNVSTLELGDSALYLCASSPRLAGAYEQYFGPGTRLTVT.

This clonotype has just a few counts. The chain uses TRBV7-8 and TRBJ2-3; 10 bases match TRBD2. The CDR3 runs 17 residues. Germline assignment: CDR1 SGHVS and CDR2 FQNEAQ. V lost 0 bases, J lost 6 bases, and 9 bases stayed unmatched. Here the CDR3 reads CASSLARTSGLRDTQYF. CDR3 DNA sequence: TGTGCCAGCAGCTTAGCCAGGACTAGCGGTCTCAGGGATACGCAGTATTTT.